A few counts support the clone carrying this T cell receptor (beta chain). Its antigen is currently unknown. This CDR3 has 14 amino acids. J was trimmed by 7 bases and V by 4 bases; bases with no gene match: 6. CDR1 is SGHDT, CDR2 YYEEEE, per germline. These data are taken from a study of T cells in Graves' hyperthyroidism and ophthalmopathy. Study overall: Once the initial diagnosis was made, peripheral blood was obtained before any treatment. The study's findings and limits: Among thyroid clonotypes expanded above 0.001, most also appeared in blood.

At least 3 on the Clinical Activity Score was recorded for ophthalmopathy patients, who also had NOSPECS grade at least 4 and duration under 3 months. Based on clinical symptoms, serum thyroxine and TRAb, thyroid ultrasound and orbital computed tomography, diagnoses were reached. Amplified TCR beta CDR3 regions came from RNA transcripts. The primer set for the first-round RT-PCR of the TCR CDR3 was HTBI. TCRdb re-derived calls from the multiplex PCR reads in MiXCR, one entry per CDR3 protein. The table shows 300,000 to 450,000 distinct CDR3 sequences, with roughly 20% occurring only once. This clonotype originated in a young man with Graves' ophthalmopathy. The source material was blood. V is TRBV5-6 and J is TRBJ2-2, with TRBD2 matching over 8 bases. The CDR3 DNA reads as TGTGCCAGCAGCATAGCGGGGCGGGACGGGGAGCTGTTTTTT. It translates to CASSIAGRDGELFF.